This T cell receptor beta chain is from a study of glioma-infiltrating T cells. General observations from the study: Tissue and blood shared very few CDR3 sequences. Non-neoplastic patients had below-expected tissue-blood divergence, while all gliomas exceeded expectation.

There are many counts of this clonotype. No antigen is known for it. TCR alpha and beta CDR3 regions were amplified from RNA using iRepertoire nested multiplex PCR. TCRdb reprocessed the multiplex PCR reads via MiXCR and lists one record per CDR3 protein. The data show tens of thousands of distinct CDR3 sequences, around 40% seen once. Sequenced input: glioma tissue, nonneoplastic brain tissue, or PBMCs (not recorded which). This receptor was identified in a human donor with low-grade glioma or glioblastoma, undergoing nonglioma brain surgery, or in good health (not recorded which).

The CDR3 sequence is CASSSGRGTEAFF. Written as DNA, the CDR3 is TGTGCCAGCAGCTCGGGGAGGGGCACTGAAGCTTTCTTT. V usage is TRBV7-3 and J usage is TRBJ1-1; the D gene is possibly TRBD1 (5 bases). CDR3 length equals 13 residues. Germline V gene sequence: CDR1 SGHTA, CDR2 FQGTGA. Trimming shortened V by 4 bases and J by 4 bases, and 10 bases separated the two germline ends.